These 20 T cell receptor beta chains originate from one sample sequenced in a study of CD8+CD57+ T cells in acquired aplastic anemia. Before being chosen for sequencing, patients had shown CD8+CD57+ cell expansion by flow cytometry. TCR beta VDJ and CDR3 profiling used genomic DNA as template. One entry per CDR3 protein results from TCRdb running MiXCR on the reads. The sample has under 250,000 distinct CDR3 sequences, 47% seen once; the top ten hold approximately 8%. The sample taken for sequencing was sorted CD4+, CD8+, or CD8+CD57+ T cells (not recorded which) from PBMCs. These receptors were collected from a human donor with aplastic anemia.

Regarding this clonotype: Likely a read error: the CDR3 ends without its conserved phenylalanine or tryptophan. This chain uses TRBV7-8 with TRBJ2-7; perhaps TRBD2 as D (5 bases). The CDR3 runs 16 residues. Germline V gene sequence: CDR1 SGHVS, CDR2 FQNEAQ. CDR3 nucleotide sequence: TGTGTCAGCAGCTTAGTTTTCGGGGATAGTTCCTACGAGCAGTACTTG. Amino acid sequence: CVSSLVFGDSSYEQYL.

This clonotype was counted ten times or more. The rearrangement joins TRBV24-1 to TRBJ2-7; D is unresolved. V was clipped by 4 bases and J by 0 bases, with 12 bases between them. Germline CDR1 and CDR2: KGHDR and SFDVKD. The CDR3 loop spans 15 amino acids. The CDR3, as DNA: TGTGCCACCAGTGACCACTCTCAGTACTCCTACGAGCAGTACTTC. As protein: CATSDHSQYSYEQYF.

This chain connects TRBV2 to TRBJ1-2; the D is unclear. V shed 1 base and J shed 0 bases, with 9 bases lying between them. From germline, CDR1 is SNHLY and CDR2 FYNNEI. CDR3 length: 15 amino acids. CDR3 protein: CASSEGGNANYGYTF. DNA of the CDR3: TGTGCCAGCAGTGAAGGCGGGAATGCTAACTATGGCTACACCTTC.

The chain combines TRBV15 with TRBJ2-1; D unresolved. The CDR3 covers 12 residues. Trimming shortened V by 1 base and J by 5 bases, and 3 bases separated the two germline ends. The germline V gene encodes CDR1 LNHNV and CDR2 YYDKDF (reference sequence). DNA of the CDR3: TGTGCCACCAGCAGAGTGAACAATGAGCAGTTCTTC. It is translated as CATSRVNNEQFF.

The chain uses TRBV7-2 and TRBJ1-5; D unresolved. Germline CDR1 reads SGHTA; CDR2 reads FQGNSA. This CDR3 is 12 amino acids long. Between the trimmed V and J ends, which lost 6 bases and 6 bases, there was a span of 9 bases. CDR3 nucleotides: TGTGCCAGCAGGAGAGAGGGTCAGCCCCAGCATTTT. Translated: CASRREGQPQHF.

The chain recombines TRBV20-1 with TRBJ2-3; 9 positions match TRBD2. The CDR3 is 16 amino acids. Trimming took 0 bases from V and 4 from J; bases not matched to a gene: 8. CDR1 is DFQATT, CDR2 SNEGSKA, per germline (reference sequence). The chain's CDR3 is CSARDLARGGADTQYF. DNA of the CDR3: TGCAGTGCTAGAGATCTGGCGCGGGGGGGCGCAGATACGCAGTATTTT.

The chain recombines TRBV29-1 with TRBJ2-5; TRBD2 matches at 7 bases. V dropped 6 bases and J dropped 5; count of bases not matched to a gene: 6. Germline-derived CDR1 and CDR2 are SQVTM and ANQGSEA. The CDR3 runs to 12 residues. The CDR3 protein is CSVNGGGETQYF. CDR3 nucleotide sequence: TGCAGCGTAAACGGGGGAGGGGAGACCCAGTACTTC. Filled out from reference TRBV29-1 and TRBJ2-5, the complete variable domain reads SAVISQKPSRDICQRGTSLTIQCQVDSQVTMMFWYRQQPGQSLTLIATANQGSEATYESGFVIDKFPISRPNLTFSTLTVSNMSPEDSSIYLCSVNGGGETQYFGPGTRLLVL.

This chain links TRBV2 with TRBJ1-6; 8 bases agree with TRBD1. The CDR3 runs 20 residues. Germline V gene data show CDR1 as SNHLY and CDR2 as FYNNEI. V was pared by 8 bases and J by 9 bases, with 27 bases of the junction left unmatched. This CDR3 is CASVRGPGDYTGTGSSPLHF. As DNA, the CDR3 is TGTGCCAGCGTGCGGGGACCGGGAGACTACACCGGGACAGGCAGTTCACCCCTCCACTTT.

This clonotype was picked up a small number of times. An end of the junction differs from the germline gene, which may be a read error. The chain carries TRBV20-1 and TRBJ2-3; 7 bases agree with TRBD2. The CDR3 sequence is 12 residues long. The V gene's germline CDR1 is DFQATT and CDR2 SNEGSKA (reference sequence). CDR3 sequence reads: CSPSGSTDTQYF. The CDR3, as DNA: TGCAGTCCTAGCGGAAGCACAGATACGCAGTATTTT.

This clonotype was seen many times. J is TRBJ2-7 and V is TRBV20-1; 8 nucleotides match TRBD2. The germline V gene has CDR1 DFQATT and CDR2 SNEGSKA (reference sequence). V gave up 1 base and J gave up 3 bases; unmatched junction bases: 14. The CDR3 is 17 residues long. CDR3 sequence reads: CSARVGFNREGGYEQYF. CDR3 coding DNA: TGCAGTGCTAGAGTTGGTTTTAATCGGGAGGGCGGCTACGAGCAGTACTTC.

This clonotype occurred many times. In nucleotides, the CDR3 is TGTGCCAGTAATCCGGGAGGGCCCTATGAGCAGTTCTTC. Its protein is CASNPGGPYEQFF. V and J are TRBV19 and TRBJ2-1; 8 bases agree with TRBD2. Germline V gene sequence: CDR1 LNHDA, CDR2 SQIVND (reference sequence). J was trimmed by 8 bases and V by 7 bases; bases with no gene match: 7. The CDR3 totals 13 residues.

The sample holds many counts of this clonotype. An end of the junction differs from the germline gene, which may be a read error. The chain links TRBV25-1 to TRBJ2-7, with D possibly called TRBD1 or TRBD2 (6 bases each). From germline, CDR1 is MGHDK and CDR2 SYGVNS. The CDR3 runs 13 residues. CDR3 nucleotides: TGTGCCAGCAGTGGCCTAGCGCCGGAGGGGGAGCACTTC. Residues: CASSGLAPEGEHF.

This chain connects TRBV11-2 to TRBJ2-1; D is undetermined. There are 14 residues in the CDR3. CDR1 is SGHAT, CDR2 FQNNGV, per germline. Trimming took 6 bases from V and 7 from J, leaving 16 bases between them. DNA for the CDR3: TGTGCCAGCAGGTCGGGCGACCCCTTGAATGAGCAGTTCTTC. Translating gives CASRSGDPLNEQFF.

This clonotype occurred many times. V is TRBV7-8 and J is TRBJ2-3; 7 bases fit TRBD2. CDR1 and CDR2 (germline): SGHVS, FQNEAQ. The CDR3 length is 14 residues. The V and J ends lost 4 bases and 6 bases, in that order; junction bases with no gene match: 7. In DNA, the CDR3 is TGTGCCAGCAGCTCTAGCGGATGGTTTGATACGCAGTATTTT. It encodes CASSSSGWFDTQYF. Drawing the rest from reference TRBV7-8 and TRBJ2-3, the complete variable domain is GAGVSQSPRYKVAKRGQDVALRCDPISGHVSLFWYQQALGQGPEFLTYFQNEAQLDKSGLPSDRFFAERPEGSVSTLKIQRTQQEDSAVYLCASSSSGWFDTQYFGPGTRLTVL.

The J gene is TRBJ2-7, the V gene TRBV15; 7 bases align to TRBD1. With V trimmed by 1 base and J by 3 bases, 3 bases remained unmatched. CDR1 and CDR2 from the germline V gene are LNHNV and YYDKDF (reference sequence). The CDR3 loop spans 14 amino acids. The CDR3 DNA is TGTGCCACCAGCAGAGTGAGGGACAGCTACGAGCAGTACTTC. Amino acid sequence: CATSRVRDSYEQYF. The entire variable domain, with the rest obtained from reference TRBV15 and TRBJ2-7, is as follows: DAMVIQNPRYQVTQFGKPVTLSCSQTLNHNVMYWYQQKSSQAPKLLFHYYDKDFNNEADTPDNFQSRRPNTSFCFLDIRSPGLGDTAMYLCATSRVRDSYEQYFGPGTRLTVT.

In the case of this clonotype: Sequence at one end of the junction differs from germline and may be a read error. The CDR3 here is CASTRLTGQSYSEQFF. As DNA, the CDR3 is TGTGCCAGCACAAGACTAACGGGACAAAGCTACAGTGAGCAGTTCTTC. The J gene is TRBJ2-1, the V gene TRBV2, with D possibly TRBD1 on 6 matching bases. Germline assignment: CDR1 SNHLY and CDR2 FYNNEI. The length of the CDR3 is 16 residues.

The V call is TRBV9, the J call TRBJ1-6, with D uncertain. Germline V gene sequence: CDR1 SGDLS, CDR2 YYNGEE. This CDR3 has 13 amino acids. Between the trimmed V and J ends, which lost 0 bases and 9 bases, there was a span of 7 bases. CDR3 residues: CASSVDGLSPLHF. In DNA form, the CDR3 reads TGTGCCAGCAGCGTAGATGGCCTTTCACCCCTCCACTTT.

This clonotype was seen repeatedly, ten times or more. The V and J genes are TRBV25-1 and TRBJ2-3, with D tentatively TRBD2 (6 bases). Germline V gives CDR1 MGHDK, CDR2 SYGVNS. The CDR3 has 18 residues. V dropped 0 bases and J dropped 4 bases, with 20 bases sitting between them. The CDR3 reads CASSEYPSESGVPDTQYF. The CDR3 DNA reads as TGTGCCAGCAGTGAATATCCTAGTGAATCGGGAGTCCCAGATACGCAGTATTTT.

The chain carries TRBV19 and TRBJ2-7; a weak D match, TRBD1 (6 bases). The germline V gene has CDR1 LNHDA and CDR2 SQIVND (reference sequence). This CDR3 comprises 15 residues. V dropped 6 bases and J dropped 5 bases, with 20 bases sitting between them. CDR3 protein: CASSATTGSIHEQYF. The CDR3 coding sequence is TGTGCCAGTAGCGCCACGACAGGAAGCATCCACGAGCAGTACTTC.

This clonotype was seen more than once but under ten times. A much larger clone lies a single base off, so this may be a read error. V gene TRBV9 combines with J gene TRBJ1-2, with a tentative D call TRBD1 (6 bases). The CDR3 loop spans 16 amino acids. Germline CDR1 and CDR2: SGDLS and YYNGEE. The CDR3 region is CASSVSQTGPTYGCTF. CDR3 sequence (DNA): TGTGCCAGCAGCGTTAGTCAGACAGGACCAACCTATGGCTGCACCTTC.